This T cell receptor beta chain was sequenced in a study of shared clonotypes between healthy human individuals. Study-wide context: Researchers assigned three CD4 naive, three CD4 memory, two CD8 naive and one CD8 memory plate to each donor.

Findings and caveats of the study: As a rule, naive subsets had a larger estimated richness than memory subsets. Non-shared clonotypes displayed generation probabilities falling below those of clonotypes present in all four donors. A small donor pool kept down the genetic and exposure-history diversity that was represented.

Looked up from germline, CDR1 is ENHRY and CDR2 is SYGVKD. The V and J ends lost 8 bases and 2 bases, in that order; junction bases with no gene match: 8. CDR3 size: 15 residues. This clone was recorded a few times. Its target is unknown. CD45RO-negative cells were positively selected for CCR7, leaving out terminally differentiated effector memory CD45RA+ cells. Assay: immunoSEQ multiplex PCR; the TCRdb copy retains only in-frame clones and omits some. The data hold some 2.1 million clones, with about 95% observed a single time. The rearrangement uses TRBV10-3 and TRBJ2-2; 7 nucleotides align to TRBD1. Sequencing used naive CD8+ T cells sorted from blood. The source is a man between 18 and 35 years old in good health. CDR3 loop: CAIGLGQRNTGELFF. CDR3 bases: TGTGCCATCGGCTTGGGACAGCGAAACACCGGGGAGCTGTTTTTT.